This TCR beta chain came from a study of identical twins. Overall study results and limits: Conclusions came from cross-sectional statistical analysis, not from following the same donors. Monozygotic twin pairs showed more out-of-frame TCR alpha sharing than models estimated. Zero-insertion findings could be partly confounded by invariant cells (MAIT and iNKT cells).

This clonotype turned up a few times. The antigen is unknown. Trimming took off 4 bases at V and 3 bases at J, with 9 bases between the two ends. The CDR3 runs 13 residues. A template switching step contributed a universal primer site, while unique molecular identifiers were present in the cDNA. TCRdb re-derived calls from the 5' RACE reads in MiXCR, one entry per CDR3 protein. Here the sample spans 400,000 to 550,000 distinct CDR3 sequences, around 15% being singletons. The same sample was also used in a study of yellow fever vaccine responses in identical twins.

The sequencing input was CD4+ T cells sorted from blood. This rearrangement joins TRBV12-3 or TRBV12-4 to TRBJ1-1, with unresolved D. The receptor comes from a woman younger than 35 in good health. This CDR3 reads CASSSQLYTEAFF. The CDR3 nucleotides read TGTGCCAGCAGTTCCCAACTGTACACTGAAGCTTTCTTT.